Listed here is a single TCR beta chain. Per the study methods: Amplification of reference gene primers was used by the study to estimate nucleated cell counts. Generated by immunoSEQ multiplex PCR, the TCRdb table keeps only in-frame clones and is missing some. V, J and clone size are those of that table, while D and trimming were read from the DNA. The repertoire holds some 240,000 clones, with more than 75% as singletons. This specimen comes from a study of blood T cell repertoires in COVID-19. Germline CDR1 and CDR2: SEHNR and FQNEAQ (reference sequence). V gave up 5 bases and J gave up 6 bases; unmatched junction bases: 15. The CDR3 spans 16 residues.

This clonotype was sampled from a human donor in a cohort sampled during active COVID-19. The sample taken for sequencing was peripheral blood. The rearrangement joins TRBV7-9 to TRBJ1-2; 7 bases line up with TRBD1. This chain's CDR3 is CASSPRTGGVIHGYTF. In nucleotides, the CDR3 is TGTGCCAGCAGCCCTCGGACAGGTGGAGTAATACATGGCTACACCTTC.